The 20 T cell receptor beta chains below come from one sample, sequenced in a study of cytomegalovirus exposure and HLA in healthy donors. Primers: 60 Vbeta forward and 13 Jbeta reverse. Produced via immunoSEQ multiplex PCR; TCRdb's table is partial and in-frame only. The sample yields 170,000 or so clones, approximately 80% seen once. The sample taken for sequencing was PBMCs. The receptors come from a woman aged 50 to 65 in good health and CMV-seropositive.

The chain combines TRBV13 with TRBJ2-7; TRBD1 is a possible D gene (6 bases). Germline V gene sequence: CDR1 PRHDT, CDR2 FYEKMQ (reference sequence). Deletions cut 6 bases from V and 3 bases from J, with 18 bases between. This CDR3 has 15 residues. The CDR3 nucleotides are TGTGCCAGCAGTCCACCAGCCGGGACAAACTACGAGCAGTACTTC. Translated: CASSPPAGTNYEQYF.

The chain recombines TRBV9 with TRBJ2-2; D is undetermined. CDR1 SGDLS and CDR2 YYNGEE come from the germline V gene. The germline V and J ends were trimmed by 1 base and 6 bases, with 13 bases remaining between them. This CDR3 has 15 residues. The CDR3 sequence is CASSVQQFSAGELFF. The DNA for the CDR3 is TGTGCCAGCAGCGTACAACAGTTTTCGGCCGGGGAGCTGTTTTTT.

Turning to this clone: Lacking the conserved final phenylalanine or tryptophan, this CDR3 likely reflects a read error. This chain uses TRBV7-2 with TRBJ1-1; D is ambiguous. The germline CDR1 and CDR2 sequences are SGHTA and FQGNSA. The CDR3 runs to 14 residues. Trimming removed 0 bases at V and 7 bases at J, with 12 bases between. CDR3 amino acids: CASSLALTEIEAFS. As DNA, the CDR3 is TGTGCCAGCAGCTTAGCGCTAACAGAAATTGAAGCTTTCTCT.

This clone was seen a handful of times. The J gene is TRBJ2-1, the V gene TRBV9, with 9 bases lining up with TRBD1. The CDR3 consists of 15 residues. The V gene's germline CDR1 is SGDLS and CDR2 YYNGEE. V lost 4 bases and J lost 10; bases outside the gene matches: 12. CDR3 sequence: CASSPVDRGGHEQFF. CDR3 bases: TGTGCCAGCAGCCCAGTGGACAGGGGAGGACACGAGCAGTTCTTC.

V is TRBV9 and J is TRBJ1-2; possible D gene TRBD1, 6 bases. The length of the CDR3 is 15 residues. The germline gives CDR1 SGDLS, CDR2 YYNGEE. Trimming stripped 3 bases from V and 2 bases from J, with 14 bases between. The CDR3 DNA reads TGTGCCAGCAGCGCCACGGGACACTTAAACTATGGCTACACCTTC. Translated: CASSATGHLNYGYTF.

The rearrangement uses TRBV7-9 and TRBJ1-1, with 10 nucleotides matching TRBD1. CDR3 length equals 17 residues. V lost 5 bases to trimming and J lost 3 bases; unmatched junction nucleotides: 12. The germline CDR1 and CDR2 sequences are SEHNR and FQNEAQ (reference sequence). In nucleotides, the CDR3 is TGTGCCAGCAGCCCTAGCCCGGGACAGGGGACTGACACTGAAGCTTTCTTT. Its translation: CASSPSPGQGTDTEAFF.

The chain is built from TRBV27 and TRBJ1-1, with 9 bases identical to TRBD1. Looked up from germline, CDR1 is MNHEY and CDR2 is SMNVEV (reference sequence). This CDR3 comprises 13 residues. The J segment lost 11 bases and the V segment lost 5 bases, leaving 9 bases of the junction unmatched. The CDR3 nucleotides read TGTGCCAGCAGTCGGGACAGGGCAGCTTACGCTTTCTTT. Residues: CASSRDRAAYAFF.

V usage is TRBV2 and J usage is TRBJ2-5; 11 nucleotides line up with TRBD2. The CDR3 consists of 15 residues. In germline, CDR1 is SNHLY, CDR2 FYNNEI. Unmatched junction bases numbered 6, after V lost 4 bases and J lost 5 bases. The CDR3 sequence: CASSGLAGGLETQYF. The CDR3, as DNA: TGTGCCAGCAGTGGGCTAGCGGGGGGTTTGGAGACCCAGTACTTC. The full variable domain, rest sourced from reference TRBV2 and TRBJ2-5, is EPEVTQTPSHQVTQMGQEVILRCVPISNHLYFYWYRQILGQKVEFLVSFYNNEISEKSEIFDDQFSVERPDGSNFTLKIRSTKLEDSAMYFCASSGLAGGLETQYFGPGTRLLVL.

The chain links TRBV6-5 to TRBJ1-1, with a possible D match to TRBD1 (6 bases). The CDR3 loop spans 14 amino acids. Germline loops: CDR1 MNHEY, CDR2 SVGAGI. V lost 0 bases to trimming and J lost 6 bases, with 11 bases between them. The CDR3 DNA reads TGTGCCAGCAGTTACTCCACAGGGATTCCTGAAGCTTTCTTT. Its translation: CASSYSTGIPEAFF.

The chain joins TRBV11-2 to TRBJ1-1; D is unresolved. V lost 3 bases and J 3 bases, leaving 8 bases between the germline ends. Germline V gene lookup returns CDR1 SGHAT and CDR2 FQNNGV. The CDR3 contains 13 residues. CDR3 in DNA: TGTGCCAGCAGCTTTTCCCGGGACACTGAAGCTTTCTTT. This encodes CASSFSRDTEAFF.

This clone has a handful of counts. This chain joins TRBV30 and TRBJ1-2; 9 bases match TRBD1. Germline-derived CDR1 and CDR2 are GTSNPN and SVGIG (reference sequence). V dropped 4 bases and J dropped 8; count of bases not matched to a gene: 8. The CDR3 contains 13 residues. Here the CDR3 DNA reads TGTGCCTGGAACATCGGAGGGACAGGGGGCTACACCTTC. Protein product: CAWNIGGTGGYTF.

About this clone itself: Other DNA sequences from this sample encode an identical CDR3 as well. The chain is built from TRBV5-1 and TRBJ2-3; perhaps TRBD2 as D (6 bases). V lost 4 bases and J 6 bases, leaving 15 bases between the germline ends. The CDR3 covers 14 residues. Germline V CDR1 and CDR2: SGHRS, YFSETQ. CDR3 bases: TGCGCCAGCAGCCCTACTAGCCCCTCTGATACGCAGTATTTT. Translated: CASSPTSPSDTQYF.

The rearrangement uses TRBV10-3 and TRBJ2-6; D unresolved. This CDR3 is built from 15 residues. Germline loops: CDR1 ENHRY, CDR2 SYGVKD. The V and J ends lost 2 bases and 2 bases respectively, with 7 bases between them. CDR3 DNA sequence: TGTGCCATCAGTGAGCAGGCAGCTGGGGCCAACGTCCTGACTTTC. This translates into CAISEQAAGANVLTF.

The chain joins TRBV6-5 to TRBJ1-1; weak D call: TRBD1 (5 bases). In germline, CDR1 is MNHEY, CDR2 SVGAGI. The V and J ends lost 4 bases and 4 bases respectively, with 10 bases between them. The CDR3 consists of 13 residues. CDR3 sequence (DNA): TGTGCCAGCAGTTCGGGAGGGGCCACTGAAGCTTTCTTT. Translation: CASSSGGATEAFF.

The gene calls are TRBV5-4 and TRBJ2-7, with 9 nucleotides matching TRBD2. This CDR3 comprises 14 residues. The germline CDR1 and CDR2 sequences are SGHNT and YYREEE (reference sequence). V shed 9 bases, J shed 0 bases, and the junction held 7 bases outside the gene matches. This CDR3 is CAMGRGGLSYEQYF. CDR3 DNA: TGTGCCATGGGGCGGGGGGGCCTCTCCTACGAGCAGTACTTC.

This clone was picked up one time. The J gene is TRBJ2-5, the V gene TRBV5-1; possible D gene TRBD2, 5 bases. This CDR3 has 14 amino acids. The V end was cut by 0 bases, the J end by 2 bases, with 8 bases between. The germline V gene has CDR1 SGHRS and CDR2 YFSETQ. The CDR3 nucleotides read TGCGCCAGCAGCTTGGATGGGGAGCAAGAGACCCAGTACTTC. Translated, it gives CASSLDGEQETQYF.

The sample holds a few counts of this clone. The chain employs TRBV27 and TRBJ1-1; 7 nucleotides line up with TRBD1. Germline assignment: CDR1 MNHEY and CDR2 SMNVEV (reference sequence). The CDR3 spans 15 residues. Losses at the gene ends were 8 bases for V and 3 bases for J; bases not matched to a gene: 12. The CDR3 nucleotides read TGTGCCAGCGCCTTCTTGAGGGGGCTCGACACTGAAGCTTTCTTT. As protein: CASAFLRGLDTEAFF.

CDR3 in amino acids: CASSTLDRGQPQHF. The CDR3 DNA reads TGTGCCAGCAGTACGTTGGACAGGGGTCAGCCCCAGCATTTT. The V gene is TRBV6-5, the J gene TRBJ1-5, with 9 bases fitting TRBD1. Germline V gene sequence: CDR1 MNHEY, CDR2 SVGAGI. V shed 5 bases, J shed 6 bases, and the junction held 5 bases outside the gene matches. This CDR3 has 14 residues.

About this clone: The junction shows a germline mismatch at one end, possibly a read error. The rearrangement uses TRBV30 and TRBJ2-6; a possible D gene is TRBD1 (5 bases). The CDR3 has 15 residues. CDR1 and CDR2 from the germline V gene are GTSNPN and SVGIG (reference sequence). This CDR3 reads CAWTVGVSGANGLTF. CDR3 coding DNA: TGTGCCTGGACCGTTGGTGTGAGTGGGGCCAACGGCCTGACTTTC.

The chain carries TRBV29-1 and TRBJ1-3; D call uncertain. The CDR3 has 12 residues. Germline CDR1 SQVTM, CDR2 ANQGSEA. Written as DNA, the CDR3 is TGCAGTGTCGGGGAAGATGGAAACACCATATATTTT. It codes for CSVGEDGNTIYF. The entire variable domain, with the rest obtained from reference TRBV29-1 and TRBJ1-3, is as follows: SAVISQKPSRDICQRGTSLTIQCQVDSQVTMMFWYRQQPGQSLTLIATANQGSEATYESGFVIDKFPISRPNLTFSTLTVSNMSPEDSSIYLCSVGEDGNTIYFGEGSWLTVV.